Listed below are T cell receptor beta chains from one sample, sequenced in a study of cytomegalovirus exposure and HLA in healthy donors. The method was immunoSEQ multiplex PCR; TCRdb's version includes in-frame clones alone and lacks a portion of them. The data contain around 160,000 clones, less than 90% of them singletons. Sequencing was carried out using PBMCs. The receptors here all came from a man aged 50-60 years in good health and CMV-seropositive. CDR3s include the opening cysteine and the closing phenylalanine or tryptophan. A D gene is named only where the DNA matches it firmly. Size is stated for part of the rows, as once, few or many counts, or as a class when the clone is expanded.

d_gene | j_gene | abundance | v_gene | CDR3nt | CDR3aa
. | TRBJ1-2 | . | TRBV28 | TGTGCCAGCAGTTTAAATCGATGGGGCCTCTCTACTTCCTACACCTTC | CASSLNRWGLSTSYTF
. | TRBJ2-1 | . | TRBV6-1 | TGTGCCAGCTTGGCGGCCCCTGAGCAGTTCTTC | CASLAAPEQFF
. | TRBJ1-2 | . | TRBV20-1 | TGCAGTGCTCCGGGGGATGGCTACACCTTC | CSAPGDGYTF
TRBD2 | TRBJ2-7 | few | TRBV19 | TGTGCCAGTAGTCCTTTCGGGACTAGCGGGAGCTACGAGCAGTACTTC | CASSPFGTSGSYEQYF
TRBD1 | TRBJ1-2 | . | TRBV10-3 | TGTGCCATCAGTGCTCAGTATAGACAGGGTTTTAACTATGGCTACACCTTC | CAISAQYRQGFNYGYTF
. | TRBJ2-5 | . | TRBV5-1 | TGCGCCAGCAGTACATCAGGGGCTGGGCAAGAGACCCAGTACTTC | CASSTSGAGQETQYF
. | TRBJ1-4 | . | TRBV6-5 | TGTGCCAGCACAGTTCAGGGCGGCACTGAAAAACTGTTTTTT | CASTVQGGTEKLFF
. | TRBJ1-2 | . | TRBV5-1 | TGCGCCAGCAGCTTGGCCATTGGGGGCGCTTCCTATGGCTACACCTTC | CASSLAIGGASYGYTF
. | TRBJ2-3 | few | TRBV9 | TGTGCCAGCAGCGATCAGGGTTTCGATACGCAGTATTTT | CASSDQGFDTQYF
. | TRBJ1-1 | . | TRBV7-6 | TGTGCCAGCAGCTTTGATAGCAACACTGAAGCTTTCTTT | CASSFDSNTEAFF
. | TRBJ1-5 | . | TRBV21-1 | TGTGCCAGCAGCAAAGAATATGAGGGTCTAGATCAGCCCCAGCATTTT | CASSKEYEGLDQPQHF
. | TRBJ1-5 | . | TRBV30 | TGTGCCTGGAGTCTTCCAACAGGTTCTCGCCAGCCCCAGCATTTT | CAWSLPTGSRQPQHF
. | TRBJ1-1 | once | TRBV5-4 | TGTGCCAGCAGCTTGAGGGGTAGGGCTGGCTCTGAAGCTTTCTTT | CASSLRGRAGSEAFF
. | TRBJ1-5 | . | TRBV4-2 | TGTGCCAGCAGCCAAGATCCGCAGGGATCAGGGCAGCCCCAGCATTTT | CASSQDPQGSGQPQHF
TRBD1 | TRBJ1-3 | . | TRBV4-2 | TGTGCCAGCAGCCAAGATCTCCCGACAGGGACAGTTGGAAACACCATATATTTT | CASSQDLPTGTVGNTIYF
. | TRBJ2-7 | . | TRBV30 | TGTGCCTGGAGTGCAGGGCGTTACGAGCAGTACTTC | CAWSAGRYEQYF